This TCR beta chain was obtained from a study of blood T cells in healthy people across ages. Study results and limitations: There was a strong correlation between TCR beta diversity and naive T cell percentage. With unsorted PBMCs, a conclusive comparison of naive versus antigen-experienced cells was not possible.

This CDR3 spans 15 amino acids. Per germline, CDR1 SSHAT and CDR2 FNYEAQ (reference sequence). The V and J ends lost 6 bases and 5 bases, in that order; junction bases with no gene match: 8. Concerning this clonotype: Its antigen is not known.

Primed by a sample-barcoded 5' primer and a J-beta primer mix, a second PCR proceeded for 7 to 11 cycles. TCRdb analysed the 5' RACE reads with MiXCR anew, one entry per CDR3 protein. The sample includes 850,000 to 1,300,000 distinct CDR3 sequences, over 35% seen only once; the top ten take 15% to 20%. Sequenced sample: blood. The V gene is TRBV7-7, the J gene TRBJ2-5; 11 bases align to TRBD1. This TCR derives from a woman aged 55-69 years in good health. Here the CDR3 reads CASSNRDRGSETQYF. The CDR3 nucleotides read TGTGCCAGCAGTAACCGGGACAGGGGGTCGGAGACCCAGTACTTC.